What follows describes a single T cell receptor (beta chain). Primers used in a second PCR of about 6 to 11 cycles were a sample-barcoded 5' primer and a J-beta primer mix. Researchers report that a template-switch adaptor with 12 random nucleotides tagged each cDNA molecule. TCRdb reprocessed the 5' RACE reads via MiXCR and lists one record per CDR3 protein. The sample has around 790,000 distinct CDR3 sequences; around 42% are singletons. This record comes from a study of blood T cells in healthy people across ages. The CDR3 is 13 residues long. With 6 bases clipped from V and 9 bases from J, the junction kept 6 bases outside the gene matches. Germline V gene sequence: CDR1 DFQATT, CDR2 SNEGSKA (reference sequence).

The sequencing sample was made of blood. This receptor was obtained from a man in his sixties in good health. This chain links TRBV20-1 with TRBJ2-1, with TRBD2 identical over 12 bases. The CDR3 spells CSARLAGVVEQFF. CDR3 nucleotides: TGCAGTGCGAGACTAGCGGGAGTGGTTGAGCAGTTCTTC.